This entry is about one T cell receptor (beta chain). TCRdb's table, derived via immunoSEQ multiplex PCR, lists solely in-frame clones and lacks some. Seen here are roughly 310,000 clones, roughly 88% observed once, and the top ten hold less than 3.5%. These data originate in a study of blood T cell repertoires in COVID-19. Germline V gene sequence: CDR1 MNHEY, CDR2 SVGAGI. The length of the CDR3 is 12 residues. V lost 6 bases, J lost 5 bases, and 3 bases stayed unmatched. The chain combines TRBV6-5 with TRBJ1-1; 7 bases line up with TRBD1. Sequenced: peripheral blood. This sequence originates from a woman in her 30s with COVID-19, enrolled during active disease. As DNA, the CDR3 is TGTGCCAGCAGGACAGGGCATACTGAAGCTTTCTTT. It translates to CASRTGHTEAFF.